The TCR beta chain under discussion was sequenced for a study of identical twins. TCRdb re-called the 5' RACE reads with MiXCR, one entry per CDR3 protein. The sample shows under 350,000 distinct CDR3 sequences, 9.5% of them seen only once. Turning to this clonotype: No antigen is known for it.

Regarding the study as a whole: Weaker excess sharing between twins was seen in beta out-of-frame sequences. Insertions were fewer in abundant cord blood beta clonotypes, whereas memory repertoires showed none of this pattern. Out-of-frame alpha sequences that twins shared showed excess low generation probability.

V dropped 8 bases and J dropped 8 bases, with 15 bases sitting between them. The CDR3 covers 12 residues. CDR1 and CDR2 from the germline V gene are MNHEY and SMNVEV (reference sequence). This sample was shared with a second study, whose subject was yellow fever vaccine responses in identical twins.

Sequencing was performed on CD8+ T cells sorted from blood. The sequence was obtained from a woman aged 18-29 years in good health. The chain recombines TRBV27 with TRBJ1-1; the D is unclear. CDR3 loop: CASYQTAPEAFF. The CDR3 coding sequence is TGTGCCAGCTACCAAACAGCGCCCGAAGCTTTCTTT.